Listed below are T cell receptor beta chains from one sample, sequenced in a study of blood T cell repertoires in COVID-19. Assay used: immunoSEQ multiplex PCR; TCRdb lists only in-frame clones, some missing. The top ten clones hold roughly an eighth of a sample with about 58,000 clones, 90% of them seen once. Sequenced input: peripheral blood. The receptors shown here come from a man aged 55 to 69 with active COVID-19. CDR3s include the opening cysteine and the closing phenylalanine or tryptophan. The D gene is left open where the match is weak. Only part of the rows carry a size: once, few, many, or a class if the clone is expanded.

>TRBJ2-1|15|NA|TRBV24-1|TRBD2
TGTGCCACCAGCGATAGCGGGAGCTCCTACAATGAGCAGTTCTTC
CATSDSGSSYNEQFF
>TRBJ2-1|15|NA|TRBV9|NA
TGTGCCAGCAGCACCCGACAGGTCGGCTACAATGAGCAGTTCTTC
CASSTRQVGYNEQFF
>TRBJ1-2|12|NA|TRBV10-3|NA
TGTGCCATCAGTGAAGACAGCTATGGCTACACCTTC
CAISEDSYGYTF
>TRBJ1-1|14|once|TRBV3-1/TRBV3-2|NA
TGTGCCAGCAGCCAGCCTGGCGGGAACACTGAAGCTTTCTTT
CASSQPGGNTEAFF
>TRBJ2-5|12|NA|TRBV6-1|NA
TGTGCCAGCAGTGAAGGGCGGGAGACCCAGTACTTC
CASSEGRETQYF
>TRBJ1-3|14|NA|TRBV4-1|NA
TGCGCCAGCAGCCAAGATCTCGGTGGAAACACCATATATTTT
CASSQDLGGNTIYF
>TRBJ2-1|22|NA|TRBV9|TRBD2
TGTGCCAGCAGCGTAGGACCCGGGACTAGCGGGACCTTTAGCTCCTCCTACAATGAGCAGTTCTTC
CASSVGPGTSGTFSSSYNEQFF
>TRBJ1-2|15|NA|TRBV7-3|TRBD1
TGTGCCAGCAGCTTAAGTCGGACAGGGGGCGGTGGCTACACCTTC
CASSLSRTGGGGYTF
>TRBJ1-1|16|NA|TRBV7-8|NA
TGTGCCAGCAGCACTACTGGGGGACTTCTGAACACTGAAGCTTTCTTT
CASSTTGGLLNTEAFF
>TRBJ2-7|13|NA|TRBV12-3/TRBV12-4|NA
TGTGCCAGCAGTGCGGACAGACCCTACGAGCAGTACTTC
CASSADRPYEQYF
>TRBJ2-7|19|NA|TRBV4-1|TRBD2
TGCGCCAGCAGCCAAGTGGGGCTAGCGGGCAACCCCTTTACGTACGAGCAGTACTTC
CASSQVGLAGNPFTYEQYF
>TRBJ2-2|15|once|TRBV6-5|NA
TGTGCCAGCAGTTACGGTCAGGGGTACACCGGGGAGCTGTTTTTT
CASSYGQGYTGELFF